This T cell receptor beta chain derives from a study of blood T cell repertoires in COVID-19. Study details: The origin of the acute and convalescent COVID-19 samples was the United States, Italy and Spain. From T cells, B-cell-depleted T cells, or PBMCs came the material, which was cDNA or gDNA.

J was trimmed by 0 bases and V by 3 bases; bases with no gene match: 8. Germline V gene sequence: CDR1 GTSNPN, CDR2 SVGIG (reference sequence). This CDR3 is built from 17 residues. Clones were read by immunoSEQ multiplex PCR, and TCRdb kept only the in-frame ones, dropping some. The table has fewer than 200,000 clones, 87% seen once; the top ten hold approximately 12%. In Seattle, patients joined the study during active infection and were tracked longitudinally. This TCR was sampled from a woman in her sixties or seventies with COVID-19, enrolled during active disease. The V and J genes are TRBV30 and TRBJ2-2; 9 bases agree with TRBD1. Sequenced: peripheral blood. CDR3 in DNA: TGTGCCTGGAGCCGACGCGGGACAGGGACGAACACCGGGGAGCTGTTTTTT. Amino acids: CAWSRRGTGTNTGELFF.